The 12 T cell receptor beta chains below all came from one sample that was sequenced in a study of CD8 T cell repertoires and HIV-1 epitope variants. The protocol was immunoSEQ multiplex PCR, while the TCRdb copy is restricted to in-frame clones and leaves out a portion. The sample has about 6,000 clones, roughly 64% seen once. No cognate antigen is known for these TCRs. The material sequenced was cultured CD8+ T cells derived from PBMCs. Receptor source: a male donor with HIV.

The chain's CDR3 is CASSIFAQNTEAFF. The CDR3, as DNA: TGTGCCAGTAGTATCTTCGCCCAGAACACTGAAGCTTTCTTT. V and J are TRBV19 and TRBJ1-1, with D unresolved. CDR3 length equals 14 residues. V was cut by 3 bases and J by 1 base, with 9 bases left in between. Germline V CDR1 and CDR2: LNHDA, SQIVND (reference sequence).

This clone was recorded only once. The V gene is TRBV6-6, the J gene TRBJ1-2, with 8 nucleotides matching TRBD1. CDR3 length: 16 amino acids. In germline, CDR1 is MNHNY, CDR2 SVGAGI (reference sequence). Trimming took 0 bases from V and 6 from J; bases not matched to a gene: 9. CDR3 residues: CASSYSLPGGADGYTF. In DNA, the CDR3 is TGTGCCAGCAGTTACTCCTTGCCAGGGGGCGCGGATGGCTACACCTTC.

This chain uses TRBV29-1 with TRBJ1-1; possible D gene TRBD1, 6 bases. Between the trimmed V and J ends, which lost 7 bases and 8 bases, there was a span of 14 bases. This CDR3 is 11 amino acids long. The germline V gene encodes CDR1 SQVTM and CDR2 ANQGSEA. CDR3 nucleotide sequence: TGCAGCGCAGGACAGCAAAACGAAGCTTTCTTT. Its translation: CSAGQQNEAFF. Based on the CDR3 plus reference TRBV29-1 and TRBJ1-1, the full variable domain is SAVISQKPSRDICQRGTSLTIQCQVDSQVTMMFWYRQQPGQSLTLIATANQGSEATYESGFVIDKFPISRPNLTFSTLTVSNMSPEDSSIYLCSAGQQNEAFFGQGTRLTVV.

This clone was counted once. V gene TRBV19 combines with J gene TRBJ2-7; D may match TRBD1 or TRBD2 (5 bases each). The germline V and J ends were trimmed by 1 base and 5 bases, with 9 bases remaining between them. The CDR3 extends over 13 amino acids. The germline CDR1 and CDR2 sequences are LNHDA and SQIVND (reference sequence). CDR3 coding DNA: TGTGCCAGTAGTATAGCAGGGAGCCACGAGCAGTACTTC. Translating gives CASSIAGSHEQYF.

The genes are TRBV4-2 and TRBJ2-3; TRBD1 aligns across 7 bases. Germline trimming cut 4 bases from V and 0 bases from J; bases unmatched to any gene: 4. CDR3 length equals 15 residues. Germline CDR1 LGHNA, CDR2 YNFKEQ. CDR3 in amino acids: CASSPGTDSTDTQYF. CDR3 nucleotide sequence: TGTGCCAGCAGCCCCGGGACAGACAGCACAGATACGCAGTATTTT.

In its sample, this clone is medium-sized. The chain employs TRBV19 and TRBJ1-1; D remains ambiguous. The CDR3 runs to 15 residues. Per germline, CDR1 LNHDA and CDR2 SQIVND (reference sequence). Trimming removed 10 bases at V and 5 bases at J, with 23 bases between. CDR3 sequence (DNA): TGTGCCACTTCGGGAAGTACGACGTCCGATACTGAAGCTTTCTTT. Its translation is CATSGSTTSDTEAFF.

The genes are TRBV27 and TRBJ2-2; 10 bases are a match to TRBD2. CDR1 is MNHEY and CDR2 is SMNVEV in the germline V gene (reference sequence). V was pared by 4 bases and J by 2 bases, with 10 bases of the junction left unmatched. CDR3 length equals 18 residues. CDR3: CASSSTTTSGNNTGELFF. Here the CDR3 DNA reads TGTGCCAGCAGTTCAACGACAACTAGCGGGAACAACACCGGGGAGCTGTTTTTT.

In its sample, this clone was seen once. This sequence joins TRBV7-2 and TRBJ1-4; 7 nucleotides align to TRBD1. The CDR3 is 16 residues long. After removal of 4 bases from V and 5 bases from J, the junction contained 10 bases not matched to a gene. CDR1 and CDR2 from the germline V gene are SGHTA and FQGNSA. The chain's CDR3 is CASSYLSGTENEKLFF. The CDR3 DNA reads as TGTGCCAGCAGCTACCTTTCCGGGACAGAAAATGAAAAACTGTTTTTT.

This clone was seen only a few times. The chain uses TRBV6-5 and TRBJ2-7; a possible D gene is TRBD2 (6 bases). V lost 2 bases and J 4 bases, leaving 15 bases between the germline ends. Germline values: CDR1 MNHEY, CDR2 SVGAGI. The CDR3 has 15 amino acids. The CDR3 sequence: CASSYDIGGNYEQYF. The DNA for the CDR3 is TGTGCCAGCAGTTACGATATAGGAGGGAATTACGAGCAGTACTTC.

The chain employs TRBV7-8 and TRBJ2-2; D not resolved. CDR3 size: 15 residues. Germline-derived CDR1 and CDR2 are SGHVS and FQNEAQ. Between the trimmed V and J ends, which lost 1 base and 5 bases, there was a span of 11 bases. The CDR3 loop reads CASSLDAVGTGELFF. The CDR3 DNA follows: TGTGCCAGCAGCTTAGATGCGGTCGGGACCGGGGAGCTGTTTTTT.

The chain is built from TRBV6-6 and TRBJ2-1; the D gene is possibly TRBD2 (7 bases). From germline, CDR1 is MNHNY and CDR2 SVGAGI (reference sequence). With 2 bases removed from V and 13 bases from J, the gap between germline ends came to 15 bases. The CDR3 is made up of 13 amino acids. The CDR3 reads CASSYREGGDQFF. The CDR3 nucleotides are TGTGCCAGCAGTTACCGTGAAGGGGGGGACCAGTTCTTC.

The CDR3, as DNA: TGTGCCAGCAGCATAGGACAGGTTGTGTACGAGCAGTACTTC. Its protein is CASSIGQVVYEQYF. The chain uses TRBV5-6 and TRBJ2-7, with 7 positions matching TRBD1. CDR1 is SGHDT, CDR2 YYEEEE, per germline. Losses at the gene ends were 4 bases for V and 4 bases for J; bases not matched to a gene: 8. The CDR3 has 14 amino acids.